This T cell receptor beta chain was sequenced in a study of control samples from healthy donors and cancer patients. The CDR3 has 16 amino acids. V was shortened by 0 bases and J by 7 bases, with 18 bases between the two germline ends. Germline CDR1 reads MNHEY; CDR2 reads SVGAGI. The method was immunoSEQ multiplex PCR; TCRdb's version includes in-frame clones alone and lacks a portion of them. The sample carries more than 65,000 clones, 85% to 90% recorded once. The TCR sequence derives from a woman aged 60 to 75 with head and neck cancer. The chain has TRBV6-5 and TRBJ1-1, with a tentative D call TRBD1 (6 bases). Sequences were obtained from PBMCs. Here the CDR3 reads CASSYSMGQGTNEAFF. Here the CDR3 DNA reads TGTGCCAGCAGTTACTCTATGGGACAAGGAACTAATGAAGCTTTCTTT.